The clone carrying this T cell receptor (beta chain) was recorded many times. Germline CDR1 is SGHRS and CDR2 is YFSETQ. V lost 3 bases and J 1 base, leaving 14 bases between the germline ends. The CDR3 extends over 15 amino acids. This sample's TCRbeta library carried unique molecular identifier barcodes. MiXCR was run by TCRdb on the PCR reads, yielding one entry per CDR3 protein. The table records hundreds of thousands of distinct CDR3 sequences, more than 10% of them present only once. The data belong to a study of T-cell reconstitution after alpha-beta-depleted transplantation in children. The chain carries TRBV5-1 and TRBJ2-7; weak D call: TRBD2 (5 bases). The receptor was derived from a human donor who donated a stem cell graft to a child with acute lymphoblastic leukemia. The sequencing used PBMCs from the stem cell graft donor, collected from the stem cell graft. The CDR3 sequence is CASSSDVGESYEQYF. CDR3 DNA: TGCGCCAGCAGCTCAGACGTCGGGGAATCCTACGAGCAGTACTTC.